What follows is one TCR beta chain and its context. Its antigen is unknown. Produced via immunoSEQ multiplex PCR; TCRdb's table is partial and in-frame only. The profile shows almost 30,000 clones, approximately 79% of them singletons. This sample stems from a study of STAT5B mutations in CD4+ large granular lymphocyte leukemia. Study conclusions and caveats: CD4-sorted patient repertoires seemed more clonal than healthy CD4+ repertoires. TRBV06-family usage was enriched in top patient clones (8/27) versus controls (2/35).

CDR1 and CDR2 (germline): SEHNR, FQNEAQ (reference sequence). The CDR3 covers 11 residues. V was pared by 1 base and J by 5 bases, with 2 bases between. The receptor comes from a human donor in good health. The V gene is TRBV7-9, the J gene TRBJ1-1, with D unresolved. The sequenced material came from CD4+ T cells from blood buffy coats. CDR3 coding DNA: TGTGCCAGCAGCTTAGGAACTGAAGCTTTCTTT. Translating gives CASSLGTEAFF. Using reference TRBV7-9 and TRBJ1-1 for the parts outside the CDR3, the full variable domain is DTGVSQNPRHKITKRGQNVTFRCDPISEHNRLYWYRQTLGQGPEFLTYFQNEAQLEKSRLLSDRFSAERPKGSFSTLEIQRTEQGDSAMYLCASSLGTEAFFGQGTRLTVV.